Each of the 24 T cell receptor beta chains below was sequenced from the same sample in a study of blood T cells in healthy people across ages. Together with a sample-barcoded 5' primer, a J-beta primer mix was included in a second PCR lasting about 6 to 12 cycles. TCRdb recomputed calls from the 5' RACE reads with MiXCR, one row per CDR3 protein. The top ten hold around 23% of the sample, which has 1.5 million to 2 million distinct CDR3 sequences, about 39% seen once. Sequencing was performed on blood. The receptors here all came from a human donor in good health.

This clonotype has only a few counts. The J gene is TRBJ2-1, the V gene TRBV5-6; D might be TRBD2 (6 bases). Germline lookup yields CDR1 SGHDT and CDR2 YYEEEE. Trimming removed 4 bases from V and 7 bases from J, with 18 bases in between. The CDR3 is 15 amino acids. DNA for the CDR3: TGTGCCAGCAGCCCCGTCGCGGGGCGAATAAATGAGCAGTTCTTC. Its protein product is CASSPVAGRINEQFF.

This clonotype was observed a few times. This sequence joins TRBV7-9 and TRBJ2-1; perhaps TRBD1 as D (5 bases). Germline loops: CDR1 SEHNR, CDR2 FQNEAQ (reference sequence). V lost 2 bases and J lost 7, with 9 bases in between. The CDR3 runs 13 residues. CDR3 loop: CASSLMTVNEQFF. The CDR3 region has the DNA TGTGCCAGCAGCTTAATGACAGTGAATGAGCAGTTCTTC.

In its sample, this clonotype was seen a few times. V gene TRBV29-1 combines with J gene TRBJ2-1, with D perhaps TRBD1 or TRBD2 (6 bases each). This CDR3 is built from 12 residues. Trimming shortened V by 6 bases and J by 7 bases, and 13 bases separated the two germline ends. Germline assignment: CDR1 SQVTM and CDR2 ANQGSEA. The CDR3 DNA reads TGCAGCGTGGCTAGGGGGGTGAATGAGCAGTTCTTC. It specifies CSVARGVNEQFF.

The chain employs TRBV7-2 and TRBJ2-7; D gene unclear. The CDR3 extends over 14 amino acids. The V end was cut by 5 bases, the J end by 7 bases, with 18 bases between. CDR1 is SGHTA, CDR2 FQGNSA, per germline. This CDR3 reads CASSGLVLGREQYF. For the CDR3, the DNA is TGTGCCAGCAGCGGATTAGTCCTGGGTCGGGAGCAGTACTTC.

This clonotype was seen a single time. The rearrangement joins TRBV7-2 to TRBJ1-2; D unresolved. CDR1 SGHTA and CDR2 FQGNSA come from the germline V gene. With 5 bases removed from V and 8 bases from J, the gap between germline ends came to 15 bases. The CDR3 has 13 residues. DNA for the CDR3: TGTGCCAGCAGCGTAAGCCGGGCGCCGGGCTACACCTTC. Translated, it gives CASSVSRAPGYTF. The full variable domain, with the rest looked up from reference TRBV7-2 and TRBJ1-2, is GAGVSQSPSNKVTEKGKDVELRCDPISGHTALYWYRQSLGQGLEFLIYFQGNSAPDKSGLPSDRFSAERTGGSVSTLTIQRTQQEDSAVYLCASSVSRAPGYTFGSGTRLTVV.

This rearrangement joins TRBV20-1 to TRBJ2-7, with D perhaps being TRBD1 or TRBD2 (5 bases each). The CDR3 is 14 residues long. Germline values: CDR1 DFQATT, CDR2 SNEGSKA (reference sequence). Trimming pared 4 bases from V and 4 bases from J, leaving 17 bases between. The CDR3 loop reads CSATRGSASYEQYF. CDR3 nucleotide sequence: TGCAGTGCTACCCGGGGCAGTGCCTCGTACGAGCAGTACTTC.

V usage is TRBV7-2 and J usage is TRBJ1-2, with unresolved D. The V gene's germline CDR1 is SGHTA and CDR2 FQGNSA. The germline V and J ends were trimmed by 9 bases and 2 bases, with 16 bases remaining between them. The CDR3 has 14 amino acids. The CDR3 reads CASSRVDLNYGYTF. CDR3 coding DNA: TGTGCCAGTAGCCGGGTAGATCTCAACTATGGCTACACCTTC.

There are a few counts of this clonotype. This sequence joins TRBV5-5 and TRBJ1-2; no definite D call. CDR1 SGHKS and CDR2 YYEKEE come from the germline V gene (reference sequence). This CDR3 region has 14 residues. V was cut by 4 bases and J by 6 bases, with 16 bases left in between. The DNA of the CDR3 is TGTGCCAGCAGCCCGGCTCGCCAAGACCATGGCTACACCTTC. Protein: CASSPARQDHGYTF.

The chain uses TRBV28 and TRBJ2-7; D not resolved. Looked up from germline, CDR1 is MDHEN and CDR2 is SYDVKM. Between the trimmed V and J ends, which lost 7 bases and 2 bases, there was a span of 9 bases. The CDR3 extends over 12 amino acids. DNA for the CDR3: TGTGCCAGCAACACTTTCCCCTACGAGCAGTACTTC. It codes for CASNTFPYEQYF.

This clonotype was detected a few times. This chain links TRBV7-9 with TRBJ2-3, with 8 nucleotides matching TRBD1. This CDR3 spans 14 amino acids. Germline values: CDR1 SEHNR, CDR2 FQNEAQ (reference sequence). J lost 4 bases, V lost 5 bases, and 5 bases had no gene match. The CDR3 nucleotides are TGTGCCAGCAGCGACGACAGGGGACCAGATACGCAGTATTTT. Its translation is CASSDDRGPDTQYF.

As regards this clonotype: Its ends do not fully match the called genes, so a read error is possible. CDR3 amino acids: CASSLSESYKQYF. CDR3 in DNA: TGTGCCAGCAGTTTGTCCGAATCCTACAAGCAGTACTTC. The J gene is TRBJ2-7, the V gene TRBV12-3 or TRBV12-4, with D hard to call. The CDR3 loop spans 13 amino acids.

There are a few counts of this clonotype. The chain links TRBV11-2 to TRBJ2-7; D ambiguous. The CDR3 length is 17 residues. Between the trimmed V and J ends, which lost 1 base and 6 bases, there was a span of 22 bases. Per the germline V gene, CDR1 is SGHAT and CDR2 is FQNNGV. The CDR3 region has the DNA TGTGCCAGCAGCTTAGGTGAGGTCGAAAGGAAGCCCCTCGAGCAGTACTTC. Amino acids: CASSLGEVERKPLEQYF.

The rearrangement uses TRBV2 and TRBJ1-4; no reliable D call. Between the trimmed V and J ends, which lost 6 bases and 8 bases, there was a span of 10 bases. Per the germline V gene, CDR1 is SNHLY and CDR2 is FYNNEI. The CDR3 is 12 residues long. CDR3 sequence: CASSENTEKLFF. The CDR3 DNA is TGTGCCAGCAGCGAGAATACCGAAAAACTGTTTTTT.

The V call is TRBV6-1, the J call TRBJ2-4, with 8 bases lining up with TRBD1. The CDR3 extends over 17 amino acids. V was clipped by 5 bases and J by 2 bases; unmatched bases: 11. CDR1 is MNHNS and CDR2 is SASEGT in the germline V gene. CDR3 in amino acids: CASSPRNYRGTKNIQYF. The CDR3 DNA follows: TGTGCCAGCAGTCCCAGAAACTACAGGGGGACCAAAAACATTCAGTACTTC.

This clonotype appeared a few times. The chain combines TRBV5-1 with TRBJ1-1; weak D call: TRBD1 (6 bases). CDR1 is SGHRS, CDR2 YFSETQ, per germline. Trimming left V 2 bases short and J 4 bases short, with 12 bases between. The CDR3 totals 14 residues. CDR3 residues: CASSFTGRSTEAFF. The CDR3 DNA sequence: TGCGCCAGCAGCTTCACAGGGAGGAGCACTGAAGCTTTCTTT.

Only a few counts were recorded for this clonotype. The gene calls are TRBV29-1 and TRBJ1-1; D possibly corresponds to TRBD1 (5 bases). The CDR3 length is 15 residues. V lost 6 bases, J lost 4 bases, and 21 bases lay in between. Germline V lookup: CDR1 SQVTM, CDR2 ANQGSEA. The CDR3 coding sequence is TGCAGCGTGGCCCTAGGGATTGAGAGGGGCACTGAAGCTTTCTTT. Protein sequence: CSVALGIERGTEAFF.

This clonotype appeared a few times. V usage is TRBV7-9 and J usage is TRBJ2-1, with TRBD2 identical over 14 bases. This CDR3 comprises 19 residues. Germline V lookup: CDR1 SEHNR, CDR2 FQNEAQ (reference sequence). V shed 5 bases and J 5 bases; nucleotides not matched to a gene: 14. The CDR3 loop reads CASSHTTWVTSGGDNEQFF. CDR3 DNA: TGTGCCAGCAGCCACACAACTTGGGTGACTAGCGGGGGGGACAATGAGCAGTTCTTC.

This clonotype was seen just once. J is TRBJ1-3 and V is TRBV7-2; D remains unclear. Germline V CDR1 and CDR2: SGHTA, FQGNSA. The ends were cut back, 2 bases at V and 0 bases at J, with 11 bases in the middle. The CDR3 extends over 16 amino acids. CDR3: CASSLKTHSSGNTIYF. As DNA, the CDR3 is TGTGCCAGCAGCTTAAAGACACATAGCTCTGGAAACACCATATATTTT.

V usage is TRBV18 and J usage is TRBJ2-5; 7 bases are shared with TRBD1. Germline CDR1 reads KGHSH; CDR2 reads LQKENI. V was clipped by 1 base and J by 5 bases; unmatched bases: 4. This CDR3 region has 14 residues. The CDR3 region is CASSPQRGPETQYF. In DNA, the CDR3 is TGTGCCAGCTCACCACAAAGGGGGCCGGAGACCCAGTACTTC.

V gene TRBV7-9 combines with J gene TRBJ1-3; a weak D match, TRBD1 (5 bases). Germline V gene data show CDR1 as SEHNR and CDR2 as FQNEAQ (reference sequence). The CDR3 has 16 residues. V was cut by 5 bases and J by 2 bases, with 16 bases left in between. The CDR3 DNA reads as TGTGCCAGCAGCCCTTATGGGGCGGGTGCTGGAAACACCATATATTTT. This translates into CASSPYGAGAGNTIYF.

The V and J genes are TRBV28 and TRBJ2-6, with a weak D call TRBD2 (7 bases). This CDR3 has 18 residues. The germline CDR1 and CDR2 sequences are MDHEN and SYDVKM. Trimming took 4 bases from V and 4 from J, leaving 20 bases between them. The CDR3 bases are TGTGCCAGCAGTTCCCTGGGGGGGCTCTCTCTGGGGGCCAACGTCCTGACTTTC. Its translation: CASSSLGGLSLGANVLTF.

The chain recombines TRBV7-8 with TRBJ2-5; D remains ambiguous. The V end lost 0 bases, the J end lost 7 bases, and 6 bases lay between the germline ends. From germline, CDR1 is SGHVS and CDR2 FQNEAQ. The CDR3 is made up of 12 amino acids. The CDR3 here is CASSLAVWTQYF. As DNA, the CDR3 is TGTGCCAGCAGCTTAGCTGTGTGGACCCAGTACTTC.

This rearrangement joins TRBV4-3 to TRBJ2-3; D is unresolved. The CDR3 length is 14 residues. The V and J ends lost 6 bases and 1 base respectively, with 11 bases between them. The germline V gene has CDR1 LGHNA and CDR2 YSLEER. Here the CDR3 DNA reads TGCGCCAGCAGGTCGAGTCAGGGCACAGATACGCAGTATTTT. Translated, it gives CASRSSQGTDTQYF.

V usage is TRBV11-2 and J usage is TRBJ2-1, with 13 bases lining up with TRBD2. Germline V CDR1 and CDR2: SGHAT, FQNNGV. The length of the CDR3 is 15 residues. V was clipped by 4 bases and J by 7 bases; unmatched bases: 4. CDR3 DNA: TGTGCCAGCAGCTCACTAGCGGGGGGGGTAAATGAGCAGTTCTTC. Its translation is CASSSLAGGVNEQFF.